A selection of T cell receptor beta chains follows, all from one sample in a study of T-cell memory formation after mild COVID-19. Each CDR3 protein is one row after TCRdb ran MiXCR on the 5' RACE reads. This table holds around 300,000 distinct CDR3 sequences, 8.2% found once. Sequenced sample: PBMCs or a T cell subset sorted from them (not recorded which). Every receptor here comes from a man aged 18 to 29 who had mild COVID-19 (a few samples of this study predate the infection). Cell type and time point are not known. Each CDR3 is given with its conserved first and last residue. Each record gives: D gene, V gene, CDR3 protein. D genes are given only for firm matches.

D gene: NA; V gene: TRBV3-1; CDR3 protein: CASSQGFGGDSPLHF
D gene: NA; V gene: TRBV5-4; CDR3 protein: CASSPDAGSYNEQFF
D gene: NA; V gene: TRBV7-2; CDR3 protein: CASSRPGGTGELFF
D gene: NA; V gene: TRBV6-6; CDR3 protein: CASSYSPLNYGYTF
D gene: NA; V gene: TRBV9; CDR3 protein: CASSVEFRDTQYF
D gene: NA; V gene: TRBV5-6; CDR3 protein: CASSLDLAGELFF
D gene: NA; V gene: TRBV7-2; CDR3 protein: CASSFNPGGGYTF
D gene: NA; V gene: TRBV2; CDR3 protein: CASSEEGGNTEAFF
D gene: TRBD2; V gene: TRBV18; CDR3 protein: CASSPTSGGPNEQFF
D gene: TRBD2; V gene: TRBV25-1; CDR3 protein: CASSEAGGKETQYF
D gene: NA; V gene: TRBV12-3/TRBV12-4; CDR3 protein: CASSFSSGPSTDTQYF
D gene: NA; V gene: TRBV7-6; CDR3 protein: CASSSPTGTEPFSGANVLTF
D gene: NA; V gene: TRBV7-9; CDR3 protein: CASSLAQSYNEQFF
D gene: NA; V gene: TRBV19; CDR3 protein: CASSPGISEGQPQHF
D gene: TRBD2; V gene: TRBV11-1; CDR3 protein: CASGGGGGAYNEQFF
D gene: NA; V gene: TRBV6-2/TRBV6-3; CDR3 protein: CASSYEGGGAGQPQHF
D gene: NA; V gene: TRBV2; CDR3 protein: CASRGGFLSYNEQFF
D gene: TRBD1; V gene: TRBV6-5; CDR3 protein: CASSDRDRGAGYTF
D gene: NA; V gene: TRBV5-5; CDR3 protein: CASSFSGHTEAFF
D gene: TRBD2; V gene: TRBV20-1; CDR3 protein: CSARGRASGGYEQYF